This T cell receptor (beta chain) was sequenced during a study of cytomegalovirus exposure and HLA in healthy donors. Study results and limitations: Testing in vitro showed a few CMV-associated chains specific for CMV antigens. Most TCR sequences proved rare, with some public TCRs found in many donors. About 87% or about 30% of the time was how often most TCR beta V segments were productive, according to an earlier analysis.

PCR involved 60 Vbeta and 13 Jbeta primers. Using immunoSEQ multiplex PCR, the repertoire was profiled, and TCRdb retains in-frame clones only, with some absent. The sample has about 140,000 clones, approximately 80% seen once. V gave up 4 bases and J gave up 2 bases, with 11 bases separating them. The CDR3 spans 14 residues. Germline V lookup: CDR1 SGHRS, CDR2 YFSETQ. About this clone itself: Its specificity is not known.

The chain joins TRBV5-1 to TRBJ2-3; tentative D call: TRBD1 (6 bases). This receptor was taken from a woman in her forties in good health and CMV-seronegative. The sample taken for sequencing was PBMCs. The CDR3 coding sequence is TGCGCCAGCAGCCTGGGGGCGAACACAGATACGCAGTATTTT. This sequence encodes CASSLGANTDTQYF. Filled out from reference TRBV5-1 and TRBJ2-3, the complete variable domain reads KAGVTQTPRYLIKTRGQQVTLSCSPISGHRSVSWYQQTPGQGLQFLFEYFSETQRNKGNFPGRFSGRQFSNSRSEMNVSTLELGDSALYLCASSLGANTDTQYFGPGTRLTVL.